This T cell receptor beta chain was sequenced in a study of blood T cell repertoires in COVID-19. In the study overall: Sites in the United States, Italy and Spain provided acute and convalescent COVID-19 samples. Nucleic acid was either cDNA or gDNA, and it came from T cells, B-cell-depleted T cells, or PBMCs.

Clones were read by immunoSEQ multiplex PCR, and TCRdb kept only the in-frame ones, dropping some. The data hold fewer than 300,000 clones, with 70% to 90% observed a single time. This clone was seen ten or more times. The clonotype was recovered from a man aged 50 or older with active or convalescent COVID-19. Sequencing was done on a sample of peripheral blood.

The CDR3 sequence: CASGLVQETQYF. In nucleotides, the CDR3 is TGTGCCAGCGGTCTAGTCCAAGAGACCCAGTACTTC. The J gene is TRBJ2-5, the V gene TRBV2; D remains unclear. Germline loops: CDR1 SNHLY, CDR2 FYNNEI. This CDR3 is 12 amino acids long. V dropped 8 bases and J dropped 1 base, with 8 bases sitting between them.